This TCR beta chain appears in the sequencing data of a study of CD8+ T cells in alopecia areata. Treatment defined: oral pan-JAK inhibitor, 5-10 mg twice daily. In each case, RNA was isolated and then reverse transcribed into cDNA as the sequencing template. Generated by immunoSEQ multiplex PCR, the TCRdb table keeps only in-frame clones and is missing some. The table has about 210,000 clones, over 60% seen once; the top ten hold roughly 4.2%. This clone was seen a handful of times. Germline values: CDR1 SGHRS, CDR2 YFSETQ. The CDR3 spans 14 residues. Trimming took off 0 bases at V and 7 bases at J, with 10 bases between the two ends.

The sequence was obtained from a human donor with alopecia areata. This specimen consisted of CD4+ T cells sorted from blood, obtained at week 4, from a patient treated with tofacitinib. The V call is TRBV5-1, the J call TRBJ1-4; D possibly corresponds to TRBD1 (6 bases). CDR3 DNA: TGCGCCAGCAGCTTGGACGGGACAACTGAAAAACTGTTTTTT. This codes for CASSLDGTTEKLFF.